This is a list of T cell receptor beta chains from one sample in a study of cytomegalovirus exposure and HLA in healthy donors. Here immunoSEQ multiplex PCR was the method, and the copy in TCRdb shows in-frame clones only, minus some. In the table there are 180,000 or so clones, 82% of which are singletons. Sequencing was done on a sample of PBMCs. These receptors were collected from a male donor in good health and CMV-seronegative. Each CDR3 is given with its conserved first and last residue. A D gene is named only where the DNA matches it firmly. The listing skips clone size in some rows; elsewhere it reads once, few, many or a size class.

d_gene | j_gene | abundance | v_gene | len | CDR3nt | CDR3aa
NA | TRBJ2-5 | once | TRBV19 | 16 | TGTGCCAGTAGTATAGATAAGTCTCAAGGACTTGCGACCCAGTACTTC | CASSIDKSQGLATQYF
TRBD1 | TRBJ2-7 | NA | TRBV11-3 | 15 | TGTGCCAGCAGCCAGGGACAGGGGGCATCCTACGAGCAGTACTTC | CASSQGQGASYEQYF
NA | TRBJ1-1 | NA | TRBV4-1 | 16 | TGCGCCAGCAGCCCAATTCAACAGGAATCGAGGACTGAAGCTTTCTTT | CASSPIQQESRTEAFF
TRBD2 | TRBJ2-3 | once | TRBV5-1 | 18 | TGCGCCAGCAGCTTGGCCTTTAGTGTCGGGAGGGAAACAGATACGCAGTATTTT | CASSLAFSVGRETDTQYF
NA | TRBJ1-2 | NA | TRBV5-5 | 15 | TGTGCCAGCAGCCAAAGACAGGATTCTAACTATGGCTACACCTTC | CASSQRQDSNYGYTF
NA | TRBJ2-1 | once | TRBV28 | 13 | TGTGCCAGCAGTTGGCGGGGCTACAATGAGCAGTTCTTC | CASSWRGYNEQFF
TRBD2 | TRBJ2-3 | NA | TRBV29-1 | 19 | TGCAGCGTTTGGGTTCGGACAGCGGTAATAGCGGGGGCGTCTGATACGCAGTATTTT | CSVWVRTAVIAGASDTQYF
TRBD1 | TRBJ1-5 | NA | TRBV6-1 | 14 | TGTGCCAGCTTGGACAGGGGATTCAATCAGCCCCAGCATTTT | CASLDRGFNQPQHF
NA | TRBJ1-2 | NA | TRBV18 | 14 | TGTGCCAGCTCAAAACAGGGTCCTAACTATGGCTACACCTTC | CASSKQGPNYGYTF
TRBD2 | TRBJ2-5 | few | TRBV4-2 | 17 | TGTGCCAGCAGCCAAGAGGGAGAGCGGGGGGGCCTGGAGACCCAGTACTTC | CASSQEGERGGLETQYF
TRBD1 | TRBJ1-6 | few | TRBV6-1 | 15 | TGTGCCAGCAGTGAACTGGACAGGAATAATTCACCCCTCCACTTT | CASSELDRNNSPLHF
NA | TRBJ1-6 | NA | TRBV30 | 13 | TGTGCCTGGAGTGTACGGGGTCCGGGGCCCCTCCACTTT | CAWSVRGPGPLHF
TRBD2 | TRBJ2-1 | NA | TRBV7-8 | 16 | TGTGCCAGCAGCTTTAGCGGGACGATCTCCTACAATGAGCAGTTCTTC | CASSFSGTISYNEQFF
TRBD1 | TRBJ1-2 | NA | TRBV9 | 15 | TGTGCCAGCAGCGTAGCCAGGGGACAGGGCGAAGGCTACACCTTC | CASSVARGQGEGYTF
NA | TRBJ1-2 | once | TRBV5-4 | 13 | TGTGCCAGCACCGGGGGGCAGGGGACGGGCTACACCTTC | CASTGGQGTGYTF
TRBD1 | TRBJ1-5 | once | TRBV5-6 | 14 | TGTGCCAGCAGCAGGGACAGGGGCAATCAGCCCCAGCATTTT | CASSRDRGNQPQHF
NA | TRBJ2-2 | NA | TRBV7-9 | 13 | TGTGCCAGCAGCTTAGGGGCCACCGGGGAGCTGTTTTTT | CASSLGATGELFF
TRBD2 | TRBJ2-1 | NA | TRBV19 | 17 | TGTGCCAGTAGTATGGGTCGGACTAGCGGGTTTCGGAATGAGCAGTTCTTC | CASSMGRTSGFRNEQFF